Presented here are 19 T cell receptor beta chains from one specimen sequenced in a study of T cell clones after liver transplantation. Assay: immunoSEQ multiplex PCR; the TCRdb copy retains only in-frame clones and omits some. Of some 11,000 clones listed, roughly 70% are singletons. The sample here was CD4+ T cells from blood, taken 30 to 34 months after liver transplant. The origin of the receptors is a human patient who received a liver transplant. Part of the T cells may come from the graft donor.

This clone has a handful of counts. V gene TRBV7-9 combines with J gene TRBJ2-1; D perhaps matches TRBD2 (6 bases). The germline V and J ends were trimmed by 6 bases and 2 bases, with 17 bases remaining between them. The CDR3 totals 16 residues. Looked up from germline, CDR1 is SEHNR and CDR2 is FQNEAQ (reference sequence). For the CDR3, the DNA is TGTGCCAGCAGTTTCAACGAGGGAGGCACCTACAATGAGCAGTTCTTC. Translated: CASSFNEGGTYNEQFF.

V gene TRBV6-5 combines with J gene TRBJ1-4; 8 nucleotides line up with TRBD1. The CDR3 loop spans 15 amino acids. Losses at the gene ends were 6 bases for V and 4 bases for J; bases not matched to a gene: 7. Germline assignment: CDR1 MNHEY and CDR2 SVGAGI. CDR3 sequence: CASRPKTGVNEKLFF. DNA for the CDR3: TGTGCCAGCAGACCTAAGACAGGGGTTAATGAAAAACTGTTTTTT.

This clone was seen a single time. The chain recombines TRBV27 with TRBJ2-1; D is unresolved. In germline, CDR1 is MNHEY, CDR2 SMNVEV (reference sequence). The CDR3 has 13 residues. V lost 5 bases and J 5 bases, leaving 10 bases between the germline ends. CDR3 region: CASSADTNNEQFF. In nucleotides, the CDR3 is TGTGCCAGCAGTGCAGATACAAACAATGAGCAGTTCTTC.

This clone is a singleton in its sample. The chain carries TRBV10-3 and TRBJ2-2, with D uncertain. Between the trimmed V and J ends, which lost 2 bases and 2 bases, there was a span of 3 bases. Germline-derived CDR1 and CDR2 are ENHRY and SYGVKD. The CDR3 covers 13 residues. CDR3 DNA: TGTGCCATCAGTGAGGGTAACACCGGGGAGCTGTTTTTT. Protein sequence: CAISEGNTGELFF.

The chain is built from TRBV7-8 and TRBJ2-7; D may correspond to TRBD1 or TRBD2 (6 bases each). Trimming cost V 3 bases and J 1 base, with 16 bases left between them. The CDR3 length is 16 residues. Looked up from germline, CDR1 is SGHVS and CDR2 is FQNEAQ. The CDR3 protein is CASSLGEGGASYEQYV. The CDR3 nucleotides are TGTGCCAGCAGCTTGGGCGAGGGGGGAGCATCCTACGAGCAGTACGTC.

This clone has only a few counts. This chain uses TRBV4-1 with TRBJ2-5; 7 bases are shared with TRBD2. V shed 3 bases, J shed 4 bases, and the junction held 8 bases outside the gene matches. The germline gives CDR1 MGHRA, CDR2 YSYEKL. This CDR3 region has 15 residues. CDR3 nucleotide sequence: TGCGCCAGCAGCCACGATCAAGCGGGGCGAGAGACCCAGTACTTC. Protein: CASSHDQAGRETQYF.

By its share, this clone is medium-sized. The chain is built from TRBV5-4 and TRBJ1-2, with 8 bases fitting TRBD1. The CDR3 has 15 amino acids. V lost 3 bases and J lost 3; bases outside the gene matches: 7. Germline CDR1 and CDR2: SGHNT and YYREEE (reference sequence). The DNA of the CDR3 is TGTGCCAGCAGCTCGTCAGGGGGCGTGTACTATGGCTACACCTTC. Translation gives CASSSSGGVYYGYTF.

This clone is deemed medium-sized. This chain connects TRBV14 to TRBJ2-1, with TRBD2 matching over 9 bases. This CDR3 comprises 17 residues. J was trimmed by 9 bases and V by 0 bases; bases with no gene match: 12. Germline V CDR1 and CDR2: SGHDN, FVKESK. The CDR3 protein is CASSQEASGIFLSEQFF. The DNA for the CDR3 is TGTGCCAGCAGCCAAGAGGCTAGCGGGATCTTCCTAAGTGAGCAGTTCTTC.

This clone has a single count. The chain links TRBV6-1 to TRBJ1-4; D uncertain. CDR3 length equals 16 residues. Looked up from germline, CDR1 is MNHNS and CDR2 is SASEGT. Trimming cost V 0 bases and J 0 bases, with 8 bases left between them. The CDR3 coding sequence is TGTGCCAGCAGTGAAGCGGGCACAACAACTAATGAAAAACTGTTTTTT. It encodes CASSEAGTTTNEKLFF.

This clone came up a few times. The genes are TRBV7-9 and TRBJ2-3; perhaps TRBD2 as D (5 bases). The V and J ends lost 5 bases and 6 bases respectively, with 12 bases between them. The germline gives CDR1 SEHNR, CDR2 FQNEAQ (reference sequence). There are 13 residues in the CDR3. The CDR3 loop reads CASSPGEADTQYF. The CDR3 DNA follows: TGTGCCAGCAGCCCCGGGGAAGCTGATACGCAGTATTTT.

CDR3 region: CASRLRGAGELFF. The CDR3 DNA is TGTGCCAGCAGACTCAGGGGGGCCGGGGAGCTGTTTTTT. The V and J genes are TRBV28 and TRBJ2-2; possible D gene TRBD1, 7 bases. Trimming left V 6 bases short and J 6 bases short, with 11 bases between. The CDR3 sequence is 13 residues long. The germline gives CDR1 MDHEN, CDR2 SYDVKM. Full variable domain (remainder filled in from reference TRBV28 and TRBJ2-2): DVKVTQSSRYLVKRTGEKVFLECVQDMDHENMFWYRQDPGLGLRLIYFSYDVKMKEKGDIPEGYSVSREKKERFSLILESASTNQTSMYLCASRLRGAGELFFGEGSRLTVL.

This sequence joins TRBV6-6 and TRBJ1-5, with D maybe TRBD1 (5 bases). The CDR3 contains 13 residues. Germline CDR1 MNHNY, CDR2 SVGAGI (reference sequence). The germline V and J ends were trimmed by 5 bases and 7 bases, with 12 bases remaining between them. CDR3: CASSLGGGQPQHF. The CDR3 DNA sequence: TGTGCCAGCAGTCTGGGGGGAGGCCAGCCCCAGCATTTT.

The CDR3 reads CASSHTSGENTGELFF. CDR3 in DNA: TGTGCCAGCAGCCATACTAGCGGAGAGAACACCGGGGAGCTGTTTTTT. The chain carries TRBV7-9 and TRBJ2-2; TRBD2 matches at 8 bases. V was pared by 5 bases and J by 1 base, with 6 bases of the junction left unmatched. Germline loops: CDR1 SEHNR, CDR2 FQNEAQ (reference sequence). This CDR3 has 16 residues.

This clone showed up just a few times. The chain is built from TRBV19 and TRBJ1-2, with D uncertain. The CDR3 is made up of 13 amino acids. Trimming removed 7 bases at V and 8 bases at J, with 17 bases between. Germline V gene data show CDR1 as LNHDA and CDR2 as SQIVND (reference sequence). Here the CDR3 reads CASTLSDVRGYTF. In nucleotides, the CDR3 is TGTGCCAGTACCCTTTCGGATGTCCGGGGCTACACCTTC.

This clone was recorded a few times. The J gene is TRBJ2-3, the V gene TRBV5-1; the D gene is possibly TRBD2 (5 bases). CDR1 is SGHRS, CDR2 YFSETQ, per germline. The CDR3 runs 14 residues. The V end was cut by 0 bases, the J end by 4 bases, with 9 bases between. CDR3 amino acids: CASSLGLAADTQYF. The CDR3 region has the DNA TGCGCCAGCAGCTTGGGCCTAGCTGCAGATACGCAGTATTTT.

By its share, this clone is large. The chain employs TRBV6-5 and TRBJ1-2, with 9 bases identical to TRBD1. This CDR3 has 12 residues. Unmatched junction bases numbered 1, after V lost 5 bases and J lost 6 bases. Germline assignment: CDR1 MNHEY and CDR2 SVGAGI. This chain's CDR3 is CASSTGGDGYTF. DNA for the CDR3: TGTGCCAGCAGTACAGGGGGCGATGGCTACACCTTC.

The chain uses TRBV27 and TRBJ2-7; 9 positions agree with TRBD1. J was trimmed by 2 bases and V by 8 bases; bases with no gene match: 1. Looked up from germline, CDR1 is MNHEY and CDR2 is SMNVEV (reference sequence). This CDR3 region has 12 residues. The CDR3 spells CASRQGAYEQYF. For the CDR3, the DNA is TGTGCCAGCCGACAGGGGGCCTACGAGCAGTACTTC.

The chain has TRBV5-5 and TRBJ2-7; D is tentatively TRBD1 or TRBD2 (5 bases each). CDR3 size: 14 residues. Germline loops: CDR1 SGHKS, CDR2 YYEKEE (reference sequence). V gave up 3 bases and J gave up 1 base, with 11 bases separating them. The CDR3 loop reads CASSSGTGSYEQYF. CDR3 nucleotide sequence: TGTGCCAGCAGCTCTGGGACGGGTTCCTACGAGCAGTACTTC.

V usage is TRBV5-1 and J usage is TRBJ1-2; TRBD1 matches 7 bases. CDR1 is SGHRS, CDR2 YFSETQ, per germline. The CDR3 is made up of 16 amino acids. The junction had 12 bases not matched to a gene; V was cut back by 4 bases and J by 3 bases. In nucleotides, the CDR3 is TGCGCCAGCAGCCCGAGTGGCCGACAGGGTGACTATGGCTACACCTTC. Amino acid sequence: CASSPSGRQGDYGYTF.